Shown below are 4 T cell receptor beta chains from a single sample sequenced in a study of T cell changes during pregnancy in multiple sclerosis. Assay: immunoSEQ multiplex PCR; the TCRdb copy retains only in-frame clones and omits some. This sample has almost 65,000 clones, with 80% to 95% found just once. Sequencing was performed on peripheral blood, taken in the first trimester of pregnancy. The receptors here all came from a female donor with multiple sclerosis, enrolled in a pregnancy study.

The J gene is TRBJ2-1, the V gene TRBV10-3; 8 bases align to TRBD1. V was clipped by 0 bases and J by 1 base; unmatched bases: 2. The germline V gene encodes CDR1 ENHRY and CDR2 SYGVKD. The CDR3 consists of 16 residues. The CDR3 loop reads CAISESWTGSYNEQFF. In nucleotides, the CDR3 is TGTGCCATCAGTGAGTCCTGGACAGGGTCCTACAATGAGCAGTTCTTC.

The rearrangement links TRBV5-4 to TRBJ2-2; TRBD2 matches 8 bases. CDR3 length: 14 residues. With 3 bases clipped from V and 3 bases from J, the junction kept 1 base outside the gene matches. The V gene's germline CDR1 is SGHNT and CDR2 YYREEE (reference sequence). The CDR3 loop is CASSSGGDTGELFF. CDR3 DNA sequence: TGTGCCAGCAGCTCGGGAGGGGACACCGGGGAGCTGTTTTTT.

The chain recombines TRBV4-2 with TRBJ2-1; 16 bases are shared with TRBD2. The V and J ends lost 4 bases and 8 bases, in that order; junction bases with no gene match: 8. This CDR3 has 17 amino acids. The germline V gene encodes CDR1 LGHNA and CDR2 YNFKEQ. In DNA, the CDR3 is TGTGCCAGCAGCCCCGGGACTAGCGGGAGGGCCGCCGATGAGCAGTTCTTC. It codes for CASSPGTSGRAADEQFF.

This rearrangement joins TRBV4-2 to TRBJ2-3; D not certain. The CDR3 spans 16 residues. Germline values: CDR1 LGHNA, CDR2 YNFKEQ. V was clipped by 2 bases and J by 4 bases, with 16 bases between them. CDR3 protein: CASSQISKTGPDTQYF. The CDR3 region has the DNA TGTGCCAGCAGCCAAATTAGCAAGACCGGCCCAGATACGCAGTATTTT.